Each of the 3 T cell receptor beta chains below was sequenced from the same sample in a study of OX40 agonist ivuxolimab in advanced cancers. The library was made by the immunoSEQ multiplex PCR assay. TCRdb limited this immuneACCESS table to in-frame rearrangements with V and J called. A share of clones is missing; checked studies link under half to unresolved V genes, and the rest is unexplained. Present in this sample are tens of thousands of clones, approximately 87% of which were seen just once. Of the sample, approximately 5% is held by the ten largest clones. The material sequenced was CD4+ or CD8+ T cells sorted from blood, taken in a trial of the OX40 agonist ivuxolimab. Source of these receptors: an adult with an advanced solid tumor such as melanoma, head and neck, liver or kidney cancer.

This rearrangement joins TRBV11-2 to TRBJ2-7; D may correspond to TRBD1 or TRBD2 (6 bases each). Germline-derived CDR1 and CDR2 are SGHAT and FQNNGV. V lost 6 bases to trimming and J lost 0 bases, with 15 bases between them. CDR3 length equals 15 residues. The CDR3 protein is CASSARLGGSYEQYF. The CDR3 bases are TGTGCCAGCAGTGCCCGACTAGGGGGCTCCTACGAGCAGTACTTC.

This clone was recorded only once. V is TRBV18 and J is TRBJ2-3; D perhaps matches TRBD1 (5 bases). Per the germline V gene, CDR1 is KGHSH and CDR2 is LQKENI. V lost 2 bases and J 2 bases, leaving 11 bases between the germline ends. The CDR3 spans 15 residues. The CDR3 DNA reads as TGTGCCAGCTCACCATCGTCAGGGTACACAGATACGCAGTATTTT. Amino acid sequence: CASSPSSGYTDTQYF.

This chain links TRBV18 with TRBJ2-7; 9 positions agree with TRBD1. There are 16 residues in the CDR3. Germline V lookup: CDR1 KGHSH, CDR2 LQKENI. V was pared by 4 bases and J by 2 bases, with 9 bases of the junction left unmatched. The DNA of the CDR3 is TGTGCCAGCTCACGGAACCCCGGACAGGGGCCCTACGAGCAGTACTTC. Translating it yields CASSRNPGQGPYEQYF.